A few counts support the clone carrying this T cell receptor beta chain. V was clipped by 2 bases and J by 2 bases, with 7 bases between them. Germline V gene sequence: CDR1 PRHDT, CDR2 FYEKMQ (reference sequence). There are 13 residues in the CDR3. This specimen belongs to a study of blood T cell repertoires in COVID-19. At the level of the study: The analysed material was cDNA or gDNA that came from T cells, B-cell-depleted T cells, or PBMCs.

Authors' data handling: Reference gene primer amplification gave nucleated cell count estimates. Assay: immunoSEQ multiplex PCR; the TCRdb copy retains only in-frame clones and omits some. The DNA was the basis for D and trimming; V, J and clone size are from that table. The sample shows around 20,000 clones, around 87% of them seen only once. The sequenced sample consisted of peripheral blood. The TCR originated in a human donor in a cohort sampled during active COVID-19. The chain joins TRBV13 to TRBJ2-7; D is unclear. CDR3: CASSLSQAYEQYF. Written as DNA, the CDR3 is TGTGCCAGCAGCTTATCCCAGGCCTACGAGCAGTACTTC. Full variable domain (rest looked up from reference TRBV13 and TRBJ2-7): AAGVIQSPRHLIKEKRETATLKCYPIPRHDTVYWYQQGPGQDPQFLISFYEKMQSDKGSIPDRFSAQQFSDYHSELNMSSLELGDSALYFCASSLSQAYEQYFGPGTRLTVT.